The 27 T cell receptor beta chains reported below all come from one sample, sequenced in a study of beta chain features in type 1 diabetes. The authors reverse transcribed all of the isolated RNA, so sequencing captured expressed TCRB transcripts. Only in-frame clones appear in the TCRdb table, and some are missing; sequencing was by immunoSEQ multiplex PCR. The sample has under 250,000 clones, 13% to 15% seen once. Sample: naive CD4+ T cells from blood. Receptors were obtained from a woman in her thirties or forties in good health.

This clone was found a few times. The chain uses TRBV9 and TRBJ1-1, with TRBD1 as a possible D gene (6 bases). The CDR3 has 14 residues. Germline assignment: CDR1 SGDLS and CDR2 YYNGEE. V lost 0 bases and J 5 bases, leaving 11 bases between the germline ends. CDR3 region: CASSVGGGRTEAFF. The CDR3 nucleotides read TGTGCCAGCAGCGTAGGGGGGGGGCGGACTGAAGCTTTCTTT.

This clone has more than one count but fewer than ten. V usage is TRBV5-1 and J usage is TRBJ1-4; D is uncertain. Trimming removed 4 bases at V and 3 bases at J, with 13 bases between. This CDR3 comprises 15 residues. The germline V gene has CDR1 SGHRS and CDR2 YFSETQ. The CDR3 loop is CASSGGSPSNEKLFF. CDR3 in DNA: TGCGCCAGCAGCGGAGGGAGCCCTTCTAATGAAAAACTGTTTTTT.

This clone was found a few times. This chain connects TRBV6-1 to TRBJ2-1; the D gene is possibly TRBD1 (6 bases). V lost 6 bases, J lost 12 bases, and 12 bases lay in between. Per the germline V gene, CDR1 is MNHNS and CDR2 is SASEGT. The CDR3 is made up of 11 amino acids. CDR3 in DNA: TGTGCCAGCAGCCCCAGGGGAAGGCAGTTCTTC. Translating gives CASSPRGRQFF.

V usage is TRBV7-9 and J usage is TRBJ1-1; D possibly corresponds to TRBD1 (5 bases). This CDR3 region has 13 residues. The V end was cut by 10 bases, the J end by 1 base, with 13 bases between. CDR1 is SEHNR and CDR2 is FQNEAQ in the germline V gene (reference sequence). The DNA of the CDR3 is TGTGCCACCCGACAGATTTCGAACACTGAAGCTTTCTTT. Its protein is CATRQISNTEAFF.

This sequence joins TRBV7-8 and TRBJ1-5, with D unclear. CDR1 is SGHVS, CDR2 FQNEAQ, per germline. Trimming removed 5 bases at V and 0 bases at J, with 20 bases between. This CDR3 spans 18 amino acids. The CDR3 loop is CASSQHSGGRISNQPQHF. The CDR3 nucleotides are TGTGCCAGCAGCCAACATTCCGGAGGGCGGATTAGCAATCAGCCCCAGCATTTT. Full variable domain (missing parts from reference TRBV7-8 and TRBJ1-5): GAGVSQSPRYKVAKRGQDVALRCDPISGHVSLFWYQQALGQGPEFLTYFQNEAQLDKSGLPSDRFFAERPEGSVSTLKIQRTQQEDSAVYLCASSQHSGGRISNQPQHFGDGTRLSIL.

This clone was recorded a few times. The chain combines TRBV27 with TRBJ2-2; 9 bases map to TRBD1. After removal of 5 bases from V and 6 bases from J, the junction contained 7 bases not matched to a gene. CDR1 and CDR2 from the germline V gene are MNHEY and SMNVEV (reference sequence). The CDR3 contains 15 residues. CDR3 sequence (DNA): TGTGCCAGCAGTCGTAACAGGGGGCTGTCCGGGGAGCTGTTTTTT. This translates into CASSRNRGLSGELFF.

The sample holds a few counts of this clone. One end of the junction does not line up with germline, which may come from a read error. The chain links TRBV23-1 to TRBJ2-7; 9 positions agree with TRBD1. TRBV23-1 is recorded as an ORF, its role being uncertain. The CDR3 is made up of 13 amino acids. The CDR3 loop reads CASSQKRGTGWLF. The CDR3 DNA sequence: TGCGCCAGCAGTCAAAAAAGGGGGACAGGGTGGCTCTTC.

The V gene is TRBV7-2, the J gene TRBJ2-5; a weak D match, TRBD1 (6 bases). CDR3 size: 13 residues. Germline values: CDR1 SGHTA, CDR2 FQGNSA. V was pared by 2 bases and J by 5 bases, with 9 bases between. The CDR3 nucleotides are TGTGCCAGCAGCTTAAACAGGGAGGAGACCCAGTACTTC. It specifies CASSLNREETQYF.

The gene calls are TRBV18 and TRBJ1-1, with 7 bases aligning to TRBD1. CDR1 is KGHSH and CDR2 is LQKENI in the germline V gene. The junction had 5 bases not matched to a gene; V was cut back by 8 bases and J by 2 bases. The CDR3 consists of 13 residues. In nucleotides, the CDR3 is TGTGCCAGCCAACAGGGGCCCAACACTGAAGCTTTCTTT. This codes for CASQQGPNTEAFF.

This clone was recorded a few times. An end of the junction does not agree with germline; a read error may underlie this. The chain combines TRBV29-1 with TRBJ2-3; maybe TRBD2 (6 bases). This CDR3 has 13 residues. From germline, CDR1 is SQVTM and CDR2 ANQGSEA. This chain's CDR3 is CSVEDNSWAGNDF. DNA for the CDR3: TGCAGCGTTGAAGATAATAGCTGGGCGGGGAACGATTTT.

This sequence joins TRBV7-9 and TRBJ2-7; 11 nucleotides agree with TRBD1. The CDR3 extends over 15 amino acids. Germline V gene lookup returns CDR1 SEHNR and CDR2 FQNEAQ (reference sequence). V dropped 2 bases and J dropped 7; count of bases not matched to a gene: 7. The CDR3 coding sequence is TGTGCCAGCAGCTTATTGCTGGGACAGGGGGAAGAGCAGTACTTC. It yields the protein CASSLLLGQGEEQYF.

In this sample, this clone turned up a few times. J is TRBJ1-6 and V is TRBV4-1, with D perhaps matching TRBD1 (5 bases). Germline lookup yields CDR1 MGHRA and CDR2 YSYEKL. Trimming pared 0 bases from V and 10 bases from J, leaving 13 bases between. The CDR3 loop spans 15 amino acids. The CDR3 spells CASSQEAGPTSPLHF. CDR3 nucleotide sequence: TGCGCCAGCAGCCAAGAGGCGGGACCTACATCACCCCTCCACTTT.

V usage is TRBV5-1 and J usage is TRBJ2-7; TRBD1 matches at 10 bases. CDR1 is SGHRS, CDR2 YFSETQ, per germline. The V and J ends lost 2 bases and 3 bases, in that order; junction bases with no gene match: 8. The CDR3 totals 16 residues. For the CDR3, the DNA is TGCGCCAGCAGCTTCTTCACCGGACAGGGGGACTACGAGCAGTACTTC. Its protein product is CASSFFTGQGDYEQYF.

The chain has TRBV4-2 and TRBJ2-7; possibly TRBD1 for D (6 bases). The length of the CDR3 is 18 residues. Trimming left V 0 bases short and J 2 bases short, with 20 bases between. CDR1 is LGHNA, CDR2 YNFKEQ, per germline. CDR3 region: CASSQEPHTGTMPYEQYF. The CDR3 DNA sequence: TGTGCCAGCAGCCAAGAACCTCATACCGGGACAATGCCCTACGAGCAGTACTTC.

The sample holds a few counts of this clone. This chain connects TRBV18 to TRBJ1-2; D gene unclear. CDR1 and CDR2 (germline): KGHSH, LQKENI. The CDR3 has 16 amino acids. V lost 5 bases and J lost 0, with 16 bases in between. CDR3 loop: CASSDPWAVANYGYTF. CDR3 nucleotides: TGTGCCAGCTCAGACCCTTGGGCAGTCGCTAACTATGGCTACACCTTC.

The genes are TRBV7-2 and TRBJ2-7; TRBD2 aligns across 8 bases. Germline CDR1 reads SGHTA; CDR2 reads FQGNSA. The trim removed 5 bases at V and 0 bases at J, leaving 9 bases unmatched. The CDR3 spans 16 residues. The CDR3: CASSLRGGGSSYEQYF. Here the CDR3 DNA reads TGTGCCAGCAGCCTTCGGGGCGGGGGGAGCTCCTACGAGCAGTACTTC.

This rearrangement joins TRBV12-5 to TRBJ1-5, with D possibly matching TRBD1 (5 bases). The ends were cut back, 3 bases at V and 5 bases at J, with 8 bases in the middle. There are 13 residues in the CDR3. Germline loops: CDR1 LGHNT, CDR2 FRNRAP. DNA of the CDR3: TGTGCTAGTGGTTTCAGGGTGGATCAGCCCCAGCATTTT. This translates into CASGFRVDQPQHF.

This clone turned up a few times. CDR3 amino acids: CASSLASYEQYF. CDR3 sequence (DNA): TGTGCCAGCAGCTTAGCGTCCTACGAGCAGTACTTC. V usage is TRBV11-2 and J usage is TRBJ2-5; D ambiguous. The J call may not be correct, given that the DNA end is closer to TRBJ2-7. The CDR3 extends over 12 amino acids. Germline V gene lookup returns CDR1 SGHAT and CDR2 FQNNGV.

This chain joins TRBV5-1 and TRBJ2-7; TRBD2 is a possible D gene (5 bases). There are 17 residues in the CDR3. V lost 7 bases, J lost 1 base, and 24 bases lay in between. CDR1 and CDR2 from the germline V gene are SGHRS and YFSETQ. In DNA, the CDR3 is TGCGCCAGCCTAAATACGGACGGGCGGGTTCTGTCCTACGAGCAGTACTTC. Protein: CASLNTDGRVLSYEQYF.

The chain combines TRBV15 with TRBJ1-5; 8 bases match TRBD1. CDR3 length equals 17 residues. With V trimmed by 6 bases and J by 5 bases, 15 bases remained unmatched. The V gene's germline CDR1 is LNHNV and CDR2 YYDKDF (reference sequence). CDR3 protein: CATRGGTGNGHYQPQHF. The CDR3 DNA follows: TGTGCCACCAGGGGGGGGACAGGAAACGGCCATTATCAGCCCCAGCATTTT.

This clone was found a few times. V gene TRBV19 combines with J gene TRBJ1-1; no clear D gene. Germline lookup yields CDR1 LNHDA and CDR2 SQIVND (reference sequence). The germline V and J ends were trimmed by 4 bases and 1 base, with 13 bases remaining between them. This CDR3 is 15 amino acids long. The CDR3 DNA follows: TGTGCCAGTAGTAGTAGTGGAGTTCCGAACACTGAAGCTTTCTTT. Translation: CASSSSGVPNTEAFF.

This clone came up once. The rearrangement uses TRBV5-6 and TRBJ2-5; 7 bases are a match to TRBD2. The CDR3 is 18 residues long. With 4 bases clipped from V and 4 bases from J, the junction kept 19 bases outside the gene matches. Germline CDR1 is SGHDT and CDR2 is YYEEEE. CDR3 coding DNA: TGTGCCAGCAGCCGCCCCGGGGACTGGCGGGGGATAGGAGAGACCCAGTACTTC. This gives the protein CASSRPGDWRGIGETQYF.

This chain links TRBV28 with TRBJ2-7; 8 bases are shared with TRBD1. V shed 6 bases and J 0 bases; nucleotides not matched to a gene: 4. Looked up from germline, CDR1 is MDHEN and CDR2 is SYDVKM. This CDR3 has 14 amino acids. This chain's CDR3 is CASRRQGSSYEQYF. For the CDR3, the DNA is TGTGCCAGCAGACGACAGGGGAGCTCCTACGAGCAGTACTTC.

This clone was seen more than once but under ten times. The chain employs TRBV5-1 and TRBJ2-7; 10 bases fit TRBD1. With 4 bases clipped from V and 7 bases from J, the junction kept 5 bases outside the gene matches. Germline V gene data show CDR1 as SGHRS and CDR2 as YFSETQ. The CDR3 consists of 13 residues. CDR3 nucleotides: TGCGCCAGCAGCACCGGGACAGGGGATGAGCAGTACTTC. Translating gives CASSTGTGDEQYF. Using reference TRBV5-1 and TRBJ2-7 for the parts outside the CDR3, the full variable domain is KAGVTQTPRYLIKTRGQQVTLSCSPISGHRSVSWYQQTPGQGLQFLFEYFSETQRNKGNFPGRFSGRQFSNSRSEMNVSTLELGDSALYLCASSTGTGDEQYFGPGTRLTVT.

V gene TRBV9 combines with J gene TRBJ2-1, with TRBD1 matching 8 bases. This CDR3 has 16 residues. CDR1 SGDLS and CDR2 YYNGEE come from the germline V gene. V gave up 3 bases and J gave up 6 bases; unmatched junction bases: 11. CDR3 coding DNA: TGTGCCAGCAGCGCCCCGCCGGACAGGGCTGGCAATGAGCAGTTCTTC. Protein sequence: CASSAPPDRAGNEQFF.

CDR3 loop: CASSSQRTGGFELNTEAFF. The CDR3 DNA reads as TGTGCCAGTAGTAGCCAAAGGACAGGGGGCTTTGAATTGAACACTGAAGCTTTCTTT. The rearrangement joins TRBV19 to TRBJ1-1, with 11 bases matching TRBD1. Germline trimming cut 4 bases from V and 0 bases from J; bases unmatched to any gene: 13. Germline loops: CDR1 LNHDA, CDR2 SQIVND (reference sequence). This CDR3 region has 19 residues.

This clone was detected a few times. CDR3 sequence reads: CASSPGQGALSPLHF. DNA for the CDR3: TGTGCCAGCAGCCCCGGACAGGGGGCCCTTTCACCCCTCCACTTT. V is TRBV5-6 and J is TRBJ1-6, with 11 bases aligning to TRBD1. The CDR3 runs 15 residues. Germline trimming cut 4 bases from V and 9 bases from J; bases unmatched to any gene: 6. Germline V gives CDR1 SGHDT, CDR2 YYEEEE. The full variable domain, with the rest looked up from reference TRBV5-6 and TRBJ1-6, is DAGVTQSPTHLIKTRGQQVTLRCSPKSGHDTVSWYQQALGQGPQFIFQYYEEEERQRGNFPDRFSGHQFPNYSSELNVNALLLGDSALYLCASSPGQGALSPLHFGNGTRLTVT.